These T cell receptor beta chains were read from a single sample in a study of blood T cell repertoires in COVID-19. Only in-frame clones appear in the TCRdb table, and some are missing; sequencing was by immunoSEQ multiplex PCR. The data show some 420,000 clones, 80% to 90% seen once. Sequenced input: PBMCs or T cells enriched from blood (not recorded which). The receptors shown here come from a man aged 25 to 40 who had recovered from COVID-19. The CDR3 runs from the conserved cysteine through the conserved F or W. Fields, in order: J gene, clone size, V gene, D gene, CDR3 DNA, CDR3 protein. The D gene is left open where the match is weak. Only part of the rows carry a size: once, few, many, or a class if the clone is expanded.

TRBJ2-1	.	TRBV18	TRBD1	TGTGCCAGCTCACCAGCCGGGACAGGTAACAATGAGCAGTTCTTC	CASSPAGTGNNEQFF
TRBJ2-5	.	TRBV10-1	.	TGCGCCAGCAGTGACCGGGGAACGATAGGAAAAGAGACCCAGTACTTC	CASSDRGTIGKETQYF
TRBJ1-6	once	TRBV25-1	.	TGTGCCAGCAGTGAATCTGCAGTTTTGCATTCACCCCTCCACTTT	CASSESAVLHSPLHF
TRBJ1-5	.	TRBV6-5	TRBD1	TGTGCCAGCAGTTCGGGGACAGGAGGGAACAATCAGCCCCAGCATTTT	CASSSGTGGNNQPQHF
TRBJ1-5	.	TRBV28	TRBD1	TGTGCCAGCAGTCTGGGACAGGGGTTTCGGCAGCCCCAGCATTTT	CASSLGQGFRQPQHF
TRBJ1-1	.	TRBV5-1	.	TGCGCCAGCCGCCCCTTAGGCCGGGATGAAGCTTTCTTT	CASRPLGRDEAFF
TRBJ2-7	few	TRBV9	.	TGTGCCAGCAGCGTAGAGGGGGGGGGTGAGCAGTACTTC	CASSVEGGGEQYF
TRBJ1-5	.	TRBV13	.	TGTGCCAGCGGAAAGGGGCCCAATCAGCCCCAGCATTTT	CASGKGPNQPQHF
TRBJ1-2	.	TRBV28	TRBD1	TGTGCCAGTCAGACAGGGAGCTATGGCTACACCTTC	CASQTGSYGYTF
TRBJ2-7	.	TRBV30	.	TGTGCCTGGAGGGGCTGGGAGTCTAACGAGCAGTACTTC	CAWRGWESNEQYF
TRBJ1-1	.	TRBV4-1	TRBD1	TGCGCCAGCAGCCAAGGGGACAGTCCTAACACTGAAGCTTTCTTT	CASSQGDSPNTEAFF
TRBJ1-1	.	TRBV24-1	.	TGTGCCACCAGTGATAGGACCGCAGGGCAGACTGAAGCTTTCTTT	CATSDRTAGQTEAFF
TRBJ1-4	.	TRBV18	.	TGTGCCAGCTCACCACGCAGTGCAACTAATGAAAAACTGTTTTTT	CASSPRSATNEKLFF
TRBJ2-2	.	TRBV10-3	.	TGTGCCACCCTTAACACCGGGGAGCTGTTTTTT	CATLNTGELFF
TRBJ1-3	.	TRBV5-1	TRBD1	TGCGCCAGCAGCGGGGGACAGCTAGGTTCCTTTTCTGGAAACACCATATATTTT	CASSGGQLGSFSGNTIYF
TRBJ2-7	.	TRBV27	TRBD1	TGTGCCAGCAGTTTTAAGACAGGGTTCTACGAGCAGTACTTC	CASSFKTGFYEQYF
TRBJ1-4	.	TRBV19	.	TGTGCCAGTAGCAAACCAACAGGGACAACTAATGAAAAACTGTTTTTT	CASSKPTGTTNEKLFF
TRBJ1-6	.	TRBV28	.	TGTGCCAGCAGTCCTCCCCTCCGACTTAATTCACCCCTCCACTTT	CASSPPLRLNSPLHF
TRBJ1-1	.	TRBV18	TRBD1	TGTGCCAGCTCACCACCGGGACAGGGCCCGAACACTGAAGCTTTCTTT	CASSPPGQGPNTEAFF
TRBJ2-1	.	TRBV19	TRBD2	TGTGCCAGTAGTATAGGGGTAGCGGGAGCCTCTGAGCAGTTCTTC	CASSIGVAGASEQFF
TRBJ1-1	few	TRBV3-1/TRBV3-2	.	TGTGCCAGCAGACAAACACGGAACACTGAAGCTTTCTTT	CASRQTRNTEAFF
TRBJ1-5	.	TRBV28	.	TGTGCCAGCAAGGACAGAAATAGCAATCAGCCCCAGCATTTT	CASKDRNSNQPQHF
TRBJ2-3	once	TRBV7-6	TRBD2	TGTGCCAGCAGCCTAGCGGGAGTAGAAACAGATACGCAGTATTTT	CASSLAGVETDTQYF
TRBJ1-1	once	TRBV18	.	TGTGCCAGCTCACCGAGGGAATGGATGAACACTGAAGCTTTCTTT	CASSPREWMNTEAFF
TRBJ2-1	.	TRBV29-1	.	TGCAGCGTTGGCTCCCTGACAGGCCTCAATGAGCAGTTCTTC	CSVGSLTGLNEQFF
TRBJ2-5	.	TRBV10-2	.	TGCGCCAGCGGATACAGGGTGGTCGGAGAGACCCAGTACTTC	CASGYRVVGETQYF
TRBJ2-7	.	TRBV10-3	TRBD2	TGTGCCATCAGGCAGGGGACTAGCGGGACCCTAGGGCAGTACTTC	CAIRQGTSGTLGQYF
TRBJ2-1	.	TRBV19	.	TGTGCCAGTAGTATACTAGCGCCCTCCTACAATGAGCAGTTCTTC	CASSILAPSYNEQFF
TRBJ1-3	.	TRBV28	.	TGTGCCAGCAGTTTAGCGGGGTACACCATATATTTT	CASSLAGYTIYF
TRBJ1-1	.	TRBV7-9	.	TGTGCCAGCAGCTTAGAGCTAGCGGGGGGAGCTTTCTTT	CASSLELAGGAFF
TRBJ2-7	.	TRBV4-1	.	TGCGCCAGCAGCCAAGGAGGGCAGGTTGGGTCGCACGAGCAGTACTTC	CASSQGGQVGSHEQYF
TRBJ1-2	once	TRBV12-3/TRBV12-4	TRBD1	TGTGCCAGCAACAACGGGACAGCCTATGGCTACACCTTC	CASNNGTAYGYTF
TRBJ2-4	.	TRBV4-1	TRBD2	TGCGCCAGCAGCCAAGAGACGGCGGGAGGCTACAAAAACATTCAGTACTTC	CASSQETAGGYKNIQYF
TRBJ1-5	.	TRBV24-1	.	TGTGCCACCAGTGATAACAGACAGACTCTCAATCAGCCCCAGCATTTT	CATSDNRQTLNQPQHF
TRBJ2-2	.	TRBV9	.	TGTGCCAGCAGCGCCCGGTCGGGCGGGGAGCTGTTTTTT	CASSARSGGELFF
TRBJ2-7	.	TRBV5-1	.	TGCGCCAGCAGCTGGGCGCCCTCCTACGAGCAGTACTTC	CASSWAPSYEQYF
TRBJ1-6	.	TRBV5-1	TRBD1	TGCGCCAGCAGCTTCGAATCTTTGGGACAGGGAAATTCACCCCTCCACTTT	CASSFESLGQGNSPLHF
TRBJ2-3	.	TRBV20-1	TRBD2	TGCAGTGCTAGTAGGTCGGGAGCGGGAGGGTCCGATACGCAGTATTTT	CSASRSGAGGSDTQYF
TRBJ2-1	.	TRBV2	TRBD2	TGTGCCAGCAGTGAAGGTGCGGGAGTCCAGTTCTTC	CASSEGAGVQFF
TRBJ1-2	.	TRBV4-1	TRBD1	TGCGCCAGCAGCCAGGGGACAGGGGAAGGCTACACCTTC	CASSQGTGEGYTF
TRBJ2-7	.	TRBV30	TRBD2	TGTGCCTGGAGACTAGCGGGAGTAAGGGTCGAGCAGTACTTC	CAWRLAGVRVEQYF
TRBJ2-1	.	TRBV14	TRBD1	TGTGCCAGCAGGCACGACAGGGTGGGGGATGAGCAGTTCTTC	CASRHDRVGDEQFF
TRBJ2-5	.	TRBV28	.	TGTGCCAGCAGTTTTGGGTCGGGGGAGACCCAGTACTTC	CASSFGSGETQYF
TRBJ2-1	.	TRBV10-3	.	TGTGCCATCAGTGAAAGAGCGGACAATGAGCAGTTCTTC	CAISERADNEQFF
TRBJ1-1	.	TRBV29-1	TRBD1	TGCAGCGTGGACAGGGGCACTGAAGCTTTCTTT	CSVDRGTEAFF
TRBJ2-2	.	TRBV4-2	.	TGTGCCAGCAGCCAAGTGGGAGGAAGTAACACCGGGGAGCTGTTTTTT	CASSQVGGSNTGELFF
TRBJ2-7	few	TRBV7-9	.	TGTGCCAGCAGCTTAGCCGGGATGGCGTACGAGCAGTACTTC	CASSLAGMAYEQYF
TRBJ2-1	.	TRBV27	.	TGTGCCAGCAGGCCATCCGGCGGGTACAATGAGCAGTTCTTC	CASRPSGGYNEQFF
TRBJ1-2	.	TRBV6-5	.	TGTGCCAGCAGTTACTCGACGGGAGGGAGCTATGGCTACACCTTC	CASSYSTGGSYGYTF
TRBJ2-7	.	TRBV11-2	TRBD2	TGTGCCAGCAGCTTAGACTCGGCTAGCGGGAACCACGAGCAGTACTTC	CASSLDSASGNHEQYF
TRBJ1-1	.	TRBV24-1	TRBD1	TGTGCCACCAGTAGAACAGGGGGCACACCTGAAGCTTTCTTT	CATSRTGGTPEAFF
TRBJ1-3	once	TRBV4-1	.	TGCGCCAGCAGCCCCTCCCCGCGGGTCGGTGGAAACACCATATATTTT	CASSPSPRVGGNTIYF
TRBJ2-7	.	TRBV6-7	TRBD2	TGTGCCAGCAGTTACTCGAGTGGAGCGGGGACGGGCACCTACGAGCAGTACTTC	CASSYSSGAGTGTYEQYF
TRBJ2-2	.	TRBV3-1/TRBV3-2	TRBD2	TGTGCCAGCAGCCGAGGACCGGGACTAGCTCCTGCCGGGGAGCTGTTTTTT	CASSRGPGLAPAGELFF
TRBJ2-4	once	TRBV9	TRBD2	TGTGCCAGCAGCGGAGGGGGAGGGGTAGCGGGAGGGCGAGAGAACATTCAGTACTTC	CASSGGGGVAGGRENIQYF